This entry concerns a single TCR beta chain. The data stem from a study of blood T cell repertoires in COVID-19. Measured with immunoSEQ multiplex PCR; TCRdb has only the in-frame clones, and not every one. The data hold more than 150,000 clones, with just under 90% observed a single time. Germline trimming cut 4 bases from V and 5 bases from J; bases unmatched to any gene: 4. Per the germline V gene, CDR1 is LGHNA and CDR2 is YNFKEQ. This CDR3 region has 14 residues. This sequence joins TRBV4-2 and TRBJ2-1; 8 nucleotides agree with TRBD2. Sequencing was performed on peripheral blood. This receptor was identified in a woman aged 18-29 years who had recovered from COVID-19. CDR3 loop: CASSRTGGNNEQFF. The CDR3 DNA is TGTGCCAGCAGCCGAACGGGAGGGAACAATGAGCAGTTCTTC.